The next 28 T cell receptor beta chains were all read from a single sample in a study. TCRdb re-derived calls from the RT-PCR reads in MiXCR, one entry per CDR3 protein. The repertoire consists of about 700,000 distinct CDR3 sequences, with 12% to 15% occurring once and the leading ten covering 3.6%. The specimen was memory CD4+ T cells from blood. Receptors were obtained from a female donor in good health, serving as a healthy control.

This chain connects TRBV2 to TRBJ2-2; tentatively, D is TRBD1 (6 bases). The germline V gene encodes CDR1 SNHLY and CDR2 FYNNEI. The CDR3 has 13 amino acids. The V end lost 7 bases, the J end lost 6 bases, and 12 bases lay between the germline ends. The CDR3 nucleotides are TGTGCCAGCACAGGGGAAGGGGCCGGGGAGCTGTTTTTT. Translation: CASTGEGAGELFF.

This clonotype was detected a few times. The chain employs TRBV7-9 and TRBJ2-7, with 11 positions matching TRBD2. The germline V gene encodes CDR1 SEHNR and CDR2 FQNEAQ (reference sequence). The CDR3 has 16 amino acids. V was pared by 3 bases and J by 0 bases, with 4 bases of the junction left unmatched. Written as DNA, the CDR3 is TGTGCCAGCAGCTTCGGTAGCGGGGGGGCCTCCTACGAGCAGTACTTC. Its translation: CASSFGSGGASYEQYF.

This clonotype was detected many times. The gene calls are TRBV7-2 and TRBJ2-1; D is unresolved. This CDR3 is built from 12 residues. Trimming stripped 5 bases from V and 12 bases from J, with 14 bases between. Germline V gene data show CDR1 as SGHTA and CDR2 as FQGNSA. The CDR3, as DNA: TGTGCCAGCAGCCCCCCCGTTTGGGGGCAGTTCTTC. It translates to CASSPPVWGQFF.

This clonotype was detected only once. This chain uses TRBV28 with TRBJ1-4, with D uncertain. The V and J ends lost 6 bases and 3 bases respectively, with 14 bases between them. There are 15 residues in the CDR3. Per germline, CDR1 MDHEN and CDR2 SYDVKM. The CDR3 DNA is TGTGCCAGCAGCCGCCTGGACCAGGCTAATGAAAAACTGTTTTTT. This gives the protein CASSRLDQANEKLFF.

This chain connects TRBV20-1 to TRBJ2-1; D gene uncertain. Germline lookup yields CDR1 DFQATT and CDR2 SNEGSKA (reference sequence). The CDR3 runs 14 residues. The V and J ends lost 0 bases and 3 bases respectively, with 9 bases between them. In DNA form, the CDR3 reads TGCAGTGCTAGAGATAGCCACCACTACAATGAGCAGTTCTTC. Amino acid sequence: CSARDSHHYNEQFF.

The V and J genes are TRBV25-1 and TRBJ1-1; unclear D gene. Germline CDR1 is MGHDK and CDR2 is SYGVNS. The CDR3 is 13 residues long. Trimming took off 6 bases at V and 3 bases at J, with 11 bases between the two ends. The CDR3 protein is CASRERTYTEAFF. In DNA form, the CDR3 reads TGTGCCAGCAGGGAGAGGACGTACACTGAAGCTTTCTTT.

This clonotype was counted a single time. The chain couples TRBV6-2 or TRBV6-3 to TRBJ2-3, with a weak D call TRBD1 (6 bases). Germline V lookup: CDR1 MNHEY, CDR2 SVGEGT. The CDR3 has 15 residues. Between the trimmed V and J ends, which lost 2 bases and 3 bases, there was a span of 12 bases. CDR3 sequence (DNA): TGTGCCAGCAGTTACGGGGATACAGGGACAGATACGCAGTATTTT. This codes for CASSYGDTGTDTQYF.

This clonotype has a handful of counts. V gene TRBV11-3 combines with J gene TRBJ2-1; 7 nucleotides line up with TRBD2. Germline loops: CDR1 SGHNT, CDR2 YENEEA. CDR3 length: 18 amino acids. Unmatched junction bases numbered 13, after V lost 1 base and J lost 4 bases. The CDR3 bases are TGTGCCAGCAGCTTAGGTGGTTGGCGGGAGCCCGCTTACAATGAGCAGTTCTTC. Its protein product is CASSLGGWREPAYNEQFF.

The chain employs TRBV2 and TRBJ2-1, with D maybe TRBD2 (6 bases). Germline values: CDR1 SNHLY, CDR2 FYNNEI. This CDR3 has 13 residues. The V and J ends lost 5 bases and 9 bases respectively, with 14 bases between them. The CDR3, as DNA: TGTGCCAGCAGTTCAACTAGCCTTGTTGAGCAGTTCTTC. Residues: CASSSTSLVEQFF.

This clonotype was counted ten times or more. The chain employs TRBV20-1 and TRBJ2-7; D call uncertain. Germline V gives CDR1 DFQATT, CDR2 SNEGSKA (reference sequence). The V end lost 5 bases, the J end lost 1 base, and 6 bases lay between the germline ends. The CDR3 has 11 amino acids. CDR3 loop: CSAPISYEQYF. Written as DNA, the CDR3 is TGCAGTGCTCCTATTTCCTACGAGCAGTACTTC.

The sample holds many counts of this clonotype. The gene calls are TRBV9 and TRBJ1-5; possible D gene TRBD1, 5 bases. Trimming left V 0 bases short and J 5 bases short, with 6 bases between. CDR3 length: 13 residues. CDR1 is SGDLS and CDR2 is YYNGEE in the germline V gene. CDR3 loop: CASSVEGDQPQHF. The DNA of the CDR3 is TGTGCCAGCAGCGTAGAAGGGGATCAGCCCCAGCATTTT.

The V and J genes are TRBV29-1 and TRBJ2-5; 10 nucleotides match TRBD2. Germline V lookup: CDR1 SQVTM, CDR2 ANQGSEA. V lost 7 bases to trimming and J lost 1 base; unmatched junction nucleotides: 6. The length of the CDR3 is 14 residues. The CDR3 DNA sequence: TGCAGCGCTCCCAGCGGGGGGGGCCAAGAGACCCAGTACTTC. Amino acid sequence: CSAPSGGGQETQYF.

The rearrangement uses TRBV20-1 and TRBJ2-5; D possibly uses TRBD1 or TRBD2 (5 bases each). The CDR3 is 12 residues long. V was cut by 6 bases and J by 5 bases, with 13 bases left in between. CDR1 and CDR2 from the germline V gene are DFQATT and SNEGSKA (reference sequence). Written as DNA, the CDR3 is TGCAGTGCCGGGACGACCAAGGAGACCCAGTACTTC. Encoded protein: CSAGTTKETQYF.

CDR3 in amino acids: CASRLTESNQPQHF. CDR3 DNA sequence: TGTGCCAGCAGGCTGACAGAGAGCAATCAGCCCCAGCATTTT. This chain joins TRBV6-1 and TRBJ1-5; D might be TRBD1 (5 bases). V shed 6 bases and J shed 1 base, with 10 bases lying between them. The CDR3 sequence is 14 residues long. Germline CDR1 reads MNHNS; CDR2 reads SASEGT.

This rearrangement joins TRBV27 to TRBJ2-3; 8 bases match TRBD1. V lost 8 bases to trimming and J lost 4 bases; unmatched junction nucleotides: 5. Per germline, CDR1 MNHEY and CDR2 SMNVEV (reference sequence). There are 13 residues in the CDR3. This CDR3 is CASRTGSADTQYF. In nucleotides, the CDR3 is TGTGCCAGCCGGACAGGGTCAGCAGATACGCAGTATTTT.

This clonotype was picked up a small number of times. The chain couples TRBV20-1 to TRBJ1-5, with D possibly being TRBD1 (5 bases). The length of the CDR3 is 15 residues. Germline values: CDR1 DFQATT, CDR2 SNEGSKA (reference sequence). V lost 1 base and J 3 bases, leaving 13 bases between the germline ends. CDR3 protein: CSARAGTEHNQPQHF. CDR3 coding DNA: TGCAGTGCTAGAGCGGGGACGGAGCACAATCAGCCCCAGCATTTT.

As to this clonotype: Without the conserved terminal phenylalanine or tryptophan, this CDR3 likely stems from a read error. J is TRBJ1-2 and V is TRBV3-1, with D hard to call. The CDR3 is 14 amino acids. CDR1 and CDR2 from the germline V gene are LGHDT and YNNKEL (reference sequence). Between the trimmed V and J ends, which lost 0 bases and 3 bases, there was a span of 8 bases. CDR3 in DNA: TGTGCCAGCAGCCAAGATGCAGGATACTATGGCTACACCTCC. Its protein product is CASSQDAGYYGYTS.

This clonotype was recorded at least ten times. The rearrangement joins TRBV10-1 to TRBJ2-1; the match to TRBD2 covers 10 bases. The CDR3 is made up of 12 amino acids. J gave up 12 bases and V 4 bases, and 3 bases lay outside the gene matches. The germline gives CDR1 WNHNN, CDR2 SYGVQD (reference sequence). The CDR3 nucleotides read TGCGCCAGCAGTGCTAGCGGGAGAAGGCAGTTCTTC. It codes for CASSASGRRQFF.

This clonotype has at least ten counts. The chain combines TRBV24-1 with TRBJ2-3, with TRBD1 matching 12 bases. V lost 0 bases and J lost 7; bases outside the gene matches: 7. The V gene's germline CDR1 is KGHDR and CDR2 SFDVKD. The CDR3 has 17 residues. The CDR3 reads CATSDLQGQGALNTQYF. Written as DNA, the CDR3 is TGTGCCACCAGTGATTTGCAGGGACAGGGGGCCTTGAATACGCAGTATTTT.

CDR3 nucleotides: TGTGCCAGTAGTATGTCCGGGACAGGGGGTGTTGAGCAGTTCTTC. Its protein product is CASSMSGTGGVEQFF. The chain is built from TRBV19 and TRBJ2-1, with 11 bases lining up with TRBD1. J was trimmed by 9 bases and V by 3 bases; bases with no gene match: 7. The V gene's germline CDR1 is LNHDA and CDR2 SQIVND (reference sequence). This CDR3 comprises 15 residues.

The gene calls are TRBV6-1 and TRBJ2-5; possible D gene TRBD1, 6 bases. This CDR3 has 12 residues. In germline, CDR1 is MNHNS, CDR2 SASEGT. V was trimmed by 6 bases and J by 4 bases, leaving 9 bases between them. CDR3 nucleotides: TGTGCCAGCAGGTTACAGGGAGAGACCCAGTACTTC. It is translated as CASRLQGETQYF.

This clonotype has just a few counts. The V gene is TRBV20-1, the J gene TRBJ2-3; 7 bases are a match to TRBD2. Germline V CDR1 and CDR2: DFQATT, SNEGSKA (reference sequence). The CDR3 has 16 residues. J gave up 3 bases and V 4 bases, and 13 bases lay outside the gene matches. CDR3 DNA sequence: TGCAGTGCTAAGACCCCACCAGCGGGGAAAACAGATACGCAGTATTTT. Translating gives CSAKTPPAGKTDTQYF.

The J gene is TRBJ2-7, the V gene TRBV29-1, with a tentative D call TRBD2 (6 bases). The CDR3 totals 12 residues. Per germline, CDR1 SQVTM and CDR2 ANQGSEA. V was clipped by 6 bases and J by 1 base, with 10 bases between them. CDR3 DNA sequence: TGCAGCGTCCCCGGGACTTCCTACGAGCAGTACTTC. Encoded protein: CSVPGTSYEQYF.

V usage is TRBV6-5 and J usage is TRBJ2-7; either TRBD1 or TRBD2 may fit D (5 bases each). The CDR3 length is 14 residues. Germline V gene sequence: CDR1 MNHEY, CDR2 SVGAGI. Trimming removed 6 bases from V and 0 bases from J, with 12 bases in between. CDR3 in DNA: TGTGCCAGCAGGATTGGGACCATCTCCTACGAGCAGTACTTC. Its translation: CASRIGTISYEQYF.

This sequence joins TRBV15 and TRBJ1-1; D might be TRBD1 (5 bases). Germline V CDR1 and CDR2: LNHNV, YYDKDF (reference sequence). Trimming stripped 0 bases from V and 6 bases from J, with 11 bases between. This CDR3 region has 14 residues. As DNA, the CDR3 is TGTGCCACCAGCAGAGATCGGGGGTCCTCTGAAGCTTTCTTT. Translating it yields CATSRDRGSSEAFF.

This clonotype was picked up a small number of times. The chain uses TRBV18 and TRBJ1-5; weak D call: TRBD1 (6 bases). This CDR3 is 14 amino acids long. Germline V lookup: CDR1 KGHSH, CDR2 LQKENI. Trimming shortened V by 5 bases and J by 7 bases, and 15 bases separated the two germline ends. CDR3 in amino acids: CASSTGGGEQPQHF. The DNA of the CDR3 is TGTGCCAGCTCAACGGGGGGCGGGGAACAGCCCCAGCATTTT.

The V gene is TRBV29-1, the J gene TRBJ1-1; D uncertain. From germline, CDR1 is SQVTM and CDR2 ANQGSEA. CDR3 length equals 12 residues. V lost 4 bases, J lost 4 bases, and 10 bases lay in between. CDR3 DNA: TGCAGCGTTGTGGGGTGGGTCACTGAAGCTTTCTTT. Translated, it gives CSVVGWVTEAFF.

The chain links TRBV20-1 to TRBJ2-7; 7 nucleotides match TRBD2. V trimming: 3 bases; J trimming: 4 bases; junction bases outside the gene matches: 6. CDR1 and CDR2 from the germline V gene are DFQATT and SNEGSKA (reference sequence). The CDR3 is 13 amino acids. CDR3 protein: CSARDAGVYEQYF. Written as DNA, the CDR3 is TGCAGTGCTAGGGACGCGGGAGTGTACGAGCAGTACTTC.